The 21 T cell receptor beta chains reported below all come from one sample, sequenced in a study of monozygotic twins with inflammatory bowel disease. Reprocessing the 5' RACE reads, TCRdb reports a single entry for every CDR3 protein and omits DNA. Here the sample table reports 95,000 to 110,000 distinct CDR3 sequences. The sample taken for sequencing was blood. The receptors here all came from a human donor with ulcerative colitis or Crohn's disease, or a healthy co-twin of an affected twin (not recorded which).

The chain couples TRBV7-9 to TRBJ1-2; the TCRdb D gene call, TRBD1, has no DNA to confirm it. This CDR3 is built from 12 residues. CDR1 and CDR2 from the germline V gene are SEHNR and FQNEAQ (reference sequence). The chain's CDR3 is CASSGGNYGYTF. The variable domain in full, completed from reference TRBV7-9 and TRBJ1-2, reads DTGVSQNPRHKITKRGQNVTFRCDPISEHNRLYWYRQTLGQGPEFLTYFQNEAQLEKSRLLSDRFSAERPKGSFSTLEIQRTEQGDSAMYLCASSGGNYGYTFGSGTRLTVV.

This sequence joins TRBV4-3 and TRBJ1-6; TCRdb designates TRBD1, a call that cannot be tested without DNA. Germline V gives CDR1 LGHNA, CDR2 YSLEER. The CDR3 totals 15 residues. The CDR3 loop is CASSQGGGAGSPLHF.

The chain couples TRBV30 to TRBJ1-5; TCRdb calls TRBD1, which cannot be checked without DNA. CDR3 length: 13 amino acids. The V gene's germline CDR1 is GTSNPN and CDR2 SVGIG (reference sequence). The CDR3 sequence: CACEGGGNQPQHF.

This sequence joins TRBV4-2 and TRBJ2-7. The CDR3 runs to 14 residues. CDR1 and CDR2 (germline): LGHNA, YNFKEQ. CDR3 sequence: CASSQDLGGYEQYF.

This chain joins TRBV20-1 and TRBJ2-4; the D call of TRBD2 rests on TCRdb alone, since no DNA is present to check it. Germline V CDR1 and CDR2: DFQATT, SNEGSKA (reference sequence). The CDR3 has 15 amino acids. The CDR3 reads CSAWIAGGAKNIQYF.

V usage is TRBV21-1 and J usage is TRBJ2-7. TRBV21-1 is designated a pseudogene. The CDR3 runs 12 residues. CDR3 amino acids: CASSKTDSEQYF.

This chain uses TRBV11-2 with TRBJ1-4. The CDR3 contains 13 residues. CDR1 is SGHAT and CDR2 is FQNNGV in the germline V gene. The chain's CDR3 is CASSLDRREKLFF.

The chain has TRBV20-1 and TRBJ2-7; the TCRdb call, TRBD1, lacks DNA for checking. The V gene's germline CDR1 is DFQATT and CDR2 SNEGSKA (reference sequence). This CDR3 contains 13 residues. The CDR3 sequence is CSGHGPRGYEQYF.

The V call is TRBV5-1, the J call TRBJ2-1. The CDR3 is 14 residues long. CDR1 and CDR2 from the germline V gene are SGHRS and YFSETQ. CDR3 residues: CASSSGTPHNEQFF. The full variable domain, completed using reference TRBV5-1 and TRBJ2-1, is KAGVTQTPRYLIKTRGQQVTLSCSPISGHRSVSWYQQTPGQGLQFLFEYFSETQRNKGNFPGRFSGRQFSNSRSEMNVSTLELGDSALYLCASSSGTPHNEQFFGPGTRLTVL.

The chain combines TRBV30 with TRBJ1-2; TCRdb lists TRBD1, though no DNA is available to test this call. The CDR3 sequence is 16 residues long. The germline V gene has CDR1 GTSNPN and CDR2 SVGIG (reference sequence). The CDR3 reads CAWGTPDRGRVYAYTF.

This rearrangement joins TRBV19 to TRBJ2-5. The CDR3 loop spans 12 amino acids. The V gene's germline CDR1 is LNHDA and CDR2 SQIVND (reference sequence). The CDR3 spells CASRGLQETQYF.

The chain couples TRBV12-5 to TRBJ2-7. The CDR3 sequence is 12 residues long. Germline loops: CDR1 LGHNT, CDR2 FRNRAP. CDR3: CASGVGIHEQYF.

This rearrangement joins TRBV24-1 to TRBJ2-1. CDR1 KGHDR and CDR2 SFDVKD come from the germline V gene. This CDR3 has 12 residues. The chain's CDR3 is CATSDLGNEQFF.

The genes are TRBV7-8 and TRBJ1-4; TCRdb names TRBD1, which stays unverified in the absence of DNA. The CDR3 runs 14 residues. CDR1 and CDR2 from the germline V gene are SGHVS and FQNEAQ. CDR3 amino acids: CASSSQGAAEKLFF.

The genes are TRBV7-2 and TRBJ2-5. This CDR3 has 14 residues. Germline V CDR1 and CDR2: SGHTA, FQGNSA. The CDR3 loop reads CASSHQRNQETQYF.

The chain uses TRBV5-1 and TRBJ1-2. The CDR3 loop spans 12 amino acids. Germline CDR1 and CDR2: SGHRS and YFSETQ. The CDR3 loop is CASSWGDYGYTF. The full variable domain, rest sourced from reference TRBV5-1 and TRBJ1-2, is KAGVTQTPRYLIKTRGQQVTLSCSPISGHRSVSWYQQTPGQGLQFLFEYFSETQRNKGNFPGRFSGRQFSNSRSEMNVSTLELGDSALYLCASSWGDYGYTFGSGTRLTVV.

The chain carries TRBV20-1 and TRBJ2-1; the D gene TCRdb calls, TRBD2, cannot be checked with no DNA. Germline CDR1 is DFQATT and CDR2 is SNEGSKA (reference sequence). The CDR3 runs to 15 residues. CDR3 amino acids: CSAPLASGSSDEQFF.

The CDR3 protein is CASSSAGWTEAFF. The chain joins TRBV28 to TRBJ1-1. CDR1 MDHEN and CDR2 SYDVKM come from the germline V gene. The CDR3 has 13 amino acids.

The chain has TRBV13 and TRBJ2-5. Germline-derived CDR1 and CDR2 are PRHDT and FYEKMQ (reference sequence). The CDR3 extends over 14 amino acids. CDR3 protein: CASSVDGFSETQYF. The full variable domain, its missing parts supplied by reference TRBV13 and TRBJ2-5, is AAGVIQSPRHLIKEKRETATLKCYPIPRHDTVYWYQQGPGQDPQFLISFYEKMQSDKGSIPDRFSAQQFSDYHSELNMSSLELGDSALYFCASSVDGFSETQYFGPGTRLLVL.

The chain uses TRBV20-1 and TRBJ1-6. This CDR3 is 12 amino acids long. Germline V gene data show CDR1 as DFQATT and CDR2 as SNEGSKA (reference sequence). The CDR3 sequence is CSVSSYNSPLHF.

This sequence joins TRBV5-1 and TRBJ2-3; no DNA is available, so the TRBD2 call from TCRdb remains unchecked. Germline CDR1 SGHRS, CDR2 YFSETQ. There are 17 residues in the CDR3. CDR3 region: CASSPKTSGGLADTQYF.